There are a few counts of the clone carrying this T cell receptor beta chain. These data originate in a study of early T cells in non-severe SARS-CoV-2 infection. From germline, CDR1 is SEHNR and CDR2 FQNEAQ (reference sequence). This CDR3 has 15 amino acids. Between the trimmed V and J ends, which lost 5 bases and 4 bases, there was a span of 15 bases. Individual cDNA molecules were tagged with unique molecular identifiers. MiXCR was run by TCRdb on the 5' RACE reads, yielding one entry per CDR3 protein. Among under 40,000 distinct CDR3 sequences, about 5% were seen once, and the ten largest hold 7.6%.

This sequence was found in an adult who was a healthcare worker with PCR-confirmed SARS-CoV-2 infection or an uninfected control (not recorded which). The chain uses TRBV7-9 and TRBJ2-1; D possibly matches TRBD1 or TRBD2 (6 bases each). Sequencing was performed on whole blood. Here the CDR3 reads CASSLGVGGYNEQFF. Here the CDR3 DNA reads TGTGCCAGCAGCCTCGGTGTAGGGGGGTACAATGAGCAGTTCTTC.